Shown below are 15 T cell receptor beta chains from a single sample sequenced in a study of CD8+ T cells in alopecia areata listed by TCRdb under 2018. Receptor amplification or capture employed the immunoSEQ multiplex PCR assay. RNA was extracted from all samples and reverse transcribed into cDNA as template for TCR sequencing. TCRdb mirrors the immuneACCESS table, restricted to in-frame sequences. Some clones are absent from its copies; in checked studies, under half trace to an unresolved V gene, and the reason for the others is unknown. Across this sample there are fewer than 250,000 clones, with approximately 67% seen only once. Together, the top ten hold roughly 1.3% of the sample. What this sample's treatment or condition label stands for: oral pan-JAK inhibitor, 5-10 mg twice daily. Sequenced here: CD4+ T cells sorted from blood, sampled around week 50, from a patient treated with tofacitinib. These receptors were collected from a human donor with alopecia areata.

The chain has TRBV18 and TRBJ1-2, with D unclear. The CDR3 covers 17 residues. Germline V CDR1 and CDR2: KGHSH, LQKENI. Trimming took 2 bases from V and 6 from J, leaving 22 bases between them. DNA of the CDR3: TGTGCCAGCTCACCAAATCCTCCCGTGGTAGGGTTTGATGGCTACACCTTC. It specifies CASSPNPPVVGFDGYTF.

This clone was seen more than once but under ten times. The chain links TRBV6-6 to TRBJ2-5; D call uncertain. V dropped 5 bases and J dropped 2 bases, with 6 bases sitting between them. CDR1 and CDR2 (germline): MNHNY, SVGAGI (reference sequence). This CDR3 has 12 residues. The CDR3: CASSAIQETQYF. The CDR3 bases are TGTGCCAGCAGTGCCATACAAGAGACCCAGTACTTC.

This CDR3 reads CSVRTGGDEQFF. The CDR3 nucleotides read TGCAGCGTTAGGACGGGGGGCGATGAGCAGTTCTTC. This chain links TRBV29-1 with TRBJ2-1; D is perhaps TRBD2 (7 bases). Trimming left V 5 bases short and J 8 bases short, with 13 bases between. This CDR3 comprises 12 residues. The V gene's germline CDR1 is SQVTM and CDR2 ANQGSEA.

This sequence joins TRBV30 and TRBJ1-2, with no clear D. The CDR3 contains 16 residues. Trimming pared 0 bases from V and 0 bases from J, leaving 14 bases between. Germline V gene lookup returns CDR1 GTSNPN and CDR2 SVGIG (reference sequence). In DNA, the CDR3 is TGTGCCTGGAGTGTCGACTACAGAGGAGCTAACTATGGCTACACCTTC. This translates into CAWSVDYRGANYGYTF.

This clone showed up just a few times. V and J are TRBV5-1 and TRBJ1-1; D ambiguous. V dropped 1 base and J dropped 7 bases, with 5 bases sitting between them. The CDR3 has 11 amino acids. Germline V gene sequence: CDR1 SGHRS, CDR2 YFSETQ. CDR3 bases: TGCGCCAGCAGCTTGAACGGTGAAGCTTTCTTT. It encodes CASSLNGEAFF.

The J gene is TRBJ1-5, the V gene TRBV27; the D is unclear. The length of the CDR3 is 14 residues. CDR1 and CDR2 from the germline V gene are MNHEY and SMNVEV (reference sequence). V was shortened by 4 bases and J by 8 bases, with 15 bases between the two germline ends. CDR3 region: CASSSGLQSKPQHF. In DNA form, the CDR3 reads TGTGCCAGCAGTTCGGGTCTTCAATCAAAGCCCCAGCATTTT.

This clone has a handful of counts. The genes are TRBV9 and TRBJ1-5; TRBD1 might be the D (5 bases). CDR1 SGDLS and CDR2 YYNGEE come from the germline V gene. The V end was cut by 0 bases, the J end by 3 bases, with 16 bases between. The CDR3 loop spans 17 amino acids. Here the CDR3 DNA reads TGTGCCAGCAGCGTAGAACACCCGGGGGGGGACAATCAGCCCCAGCATTTT. This sequence encodes CASSVEHPGGDNQPQHF.

The chain carries TRBV30 and TRBJ1-2; 9 bases match TRBD1. Germline values: CDR1 GTSNPN, CDR2 SVGIG (reference sequence). The CDR3 consists of 16 residues. V was pared by 2 bases and J by 4 bases, with 11 bases of the junction left unmatched. The CDR3 spells CAWSTLPPGQGYGYTF. CDR3 DNA sequence: TGTGCCTGGAGTACCTTACCGCCGGGACAGGGCTATGGCTACACCTTC.

The chain joins TRBV13 to TRBJ2-6; TRBD2 aligns across 9 bases. V shed 4 bases, J shed 0 bases, and the junction held 7 bases outside the gene matches. From germline, CDR1 is PRHDT and CDR2 FYEKMQ (reference sequence). This CDR3 has 18 residues. CDR3 bases: TGTGCCAGCAGCTCTCCTAGCGGGGTCCTCTCTGGGGCCAACGTCCTGACTTTC. Translation gives CASSSPSGVLSGANVLTF.

This rearrangement joins TRBV29-1 to TRBJ2-7, with D unclear. Germline values: CDR1 SQVTM, CDR2 ANQGSEA. The CDR3 loop spans 12 amino acids. The V and J ends lost 1 base and 3 bases respectively, with 7 bases between them. Written as DNA, the CDR3 is TGCAGCGTTGAAGGACAACACTACGAGCAGTACTTC. Its translation: CSVEGQHYEQYF.

The rearrangement uses TRBV6-5 and TRBJ1-2; perhaps TRBD1 as D (5 bases). V gave up 2 bases and J gave up 5 bases, with 12 bases separating them. This CDR3 contains 14 residues. CDR1 MNHEY and CDR2 SVGAGI come from the germline V gene. CDR3 DNA: TGTGCCAGCAGTTACCGCCGGGGGAAGTATGGCTACACCTTC. Amino acid sequence: CASSYRRGKYGYTF.

The chain couples TRBV25-1 to TRBJ1-2; maybe TRBD1 (6 bases). Germline V CDR1 and CDR2: MGHDK, SYGVNS. The length of the CDR3 is 14 residues. V lost 4 bases to trimming and J lost 2 bases, with 11 bases between them. The CDR3 region is CASSGRTGNYGYTF. CDR3 in DNA: TGTGCCAGCAGTGGACGAACAGGGAACTATGGCTACACCTTC.

The chain couples TRBV30 to TRBJ2-3, with 7 bases identical to TRBD2. V was pared by 2 bases and J by 3 bases, with 11 bases of the junction left unmatched. The CDR3 extends over 16 amino acids. The germline V gene has CDR1 GTSNPN and CDR2 SVGIG (reference sequence). The CDR3 DNA reads TGTGCCTGGAGTCCCAGCGGAGCGGGGTTTACAGATACGCAGTATTTT. Translated, it gives CAWSPSGAGFTDTQYF.

The rearrangement links TRBV5-6 to TRBJ1-2, with 10 bases matching TRBD1. The germline CDR1 and CDR2 sequences are SGHDT and YYEEEE. This CDR3 spans 14 amino acids. Trimming took 7 bases from V and 3 from J; bases not matched to a gene: 6. In DNA, the CDR3 is TGTGCCAGCGATACCGGGACAGGGGACTATGGCTACACCTTC. Protein: CASDTGTGDYGYTF.

This clone has just a few counts. The J gene is TRBJ2-7, the V gene TRBV20-1; 8 bases match TRBD1. CDR3 length equals 11 residues. Germline lookup yields CDR1 DFQATT and CDR2 SNEGSKA (reference sequence). Trimming at V came to 2 bases and at J to 9 bases, leaving 3 bases not matched to a gene. CDR3 amino acids: CSARNQGAQYF. DNA for the CDR3: TGCAGTGCTAGAAATCAGGGGGCGCAGTACTTC.